The clone carrying this TCR beta chain came up many times. The data stem from a study of T cells in Graves' hyperthyroidism and ophthalmopathy. Amplification of TCR beta CDR3 regions used RNA as the template. The HTBI primer set was used in a first-round RT-PCR of the TCR CDR3. TCRdb passed the multiplex PCR reads through MiXCR, listing each CDR3 protein once. In the table there are a few hundred thousand distinct CDR3 sequences, about 15% of which are singletons. This CDR3 comprises 14 residues. Germline assignment: CDR1 ENHRY and CDR2 SYGVKD. V lost 3 bases, J lost 4 bases, and 13 bases lay in between.

The rearrangement links TRBV10-3 to TRBJ2-7; tentative D call: TRBD1 (6 bases). The source of this sequence is a woman in her twenties or thirties with Graves' hyperthyroidism. Source material: blood. The CDR3 spells CAISDPYRDYEQYF. The CDR3, as DNA: TGTGCCATCAGTGATCCATACAGGGATTACGAGCAGTACTTC.